What follows is one T cell receptor (beta chain) and its context. These data are taken from a study of control samples from healthy donors and cancer patients. The data were produced by immunoSEQ multiplex PCR, yet TCRdb's version contains in-frame clones alone and is incomplete. The profile shows about 160,000 clones, 90% to 95% of them singletons. The CDR3 runs to 15 residues. Germline assignment: CDR1 SGHRS and CDR2 YFSETQ. Trimming left V 0 bases short and J 4 bases short, with 11 bases between. Sequencing input: PBMCs. This TCR was recovered from a man between 60 and 75 years old with colorectal cancer. The gene calls are TRBV5-1 and TRBJ2-1, with D possibly being TRBD1 (6 bases). CDR3 region: CASSLEGTPYNEQFF. The DNA of the CDR3 is TGCGCCAGCAGCTTGGAAGGGACACCTTACAATGAGCAGTTCTTC.